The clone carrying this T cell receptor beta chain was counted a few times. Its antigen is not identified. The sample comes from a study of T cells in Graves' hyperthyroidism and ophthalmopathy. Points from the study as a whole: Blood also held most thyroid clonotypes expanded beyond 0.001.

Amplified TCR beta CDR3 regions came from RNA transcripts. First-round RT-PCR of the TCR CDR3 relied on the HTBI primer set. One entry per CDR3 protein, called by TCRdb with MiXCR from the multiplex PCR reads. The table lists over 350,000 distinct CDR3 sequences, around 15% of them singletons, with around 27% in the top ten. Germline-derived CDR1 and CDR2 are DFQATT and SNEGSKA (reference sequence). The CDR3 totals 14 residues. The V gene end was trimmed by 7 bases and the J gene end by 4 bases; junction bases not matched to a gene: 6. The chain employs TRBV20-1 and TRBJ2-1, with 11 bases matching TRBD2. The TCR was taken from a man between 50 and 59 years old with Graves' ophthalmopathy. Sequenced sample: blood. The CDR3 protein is CSGKGLAEYNEQFF. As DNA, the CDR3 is TGCAGTGGAAAGGGACTAGCGGAGTACAATGAGCAGTTCTTC.